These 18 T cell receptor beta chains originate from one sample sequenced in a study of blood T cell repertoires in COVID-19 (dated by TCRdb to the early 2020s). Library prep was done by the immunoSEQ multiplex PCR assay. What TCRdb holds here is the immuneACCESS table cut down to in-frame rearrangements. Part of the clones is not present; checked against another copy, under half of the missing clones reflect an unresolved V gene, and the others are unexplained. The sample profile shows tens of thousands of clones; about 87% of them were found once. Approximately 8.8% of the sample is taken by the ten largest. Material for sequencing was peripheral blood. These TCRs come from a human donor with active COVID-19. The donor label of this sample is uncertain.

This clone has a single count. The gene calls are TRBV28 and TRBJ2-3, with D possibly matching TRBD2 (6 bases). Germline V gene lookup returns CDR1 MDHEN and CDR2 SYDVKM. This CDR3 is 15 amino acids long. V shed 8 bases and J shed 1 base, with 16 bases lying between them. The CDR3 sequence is CASEFRGGGTDTQYF. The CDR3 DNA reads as TGTGCCAGCGAGTTTCGGGGCGGGGGCACAGATACGCAGTATTTT.

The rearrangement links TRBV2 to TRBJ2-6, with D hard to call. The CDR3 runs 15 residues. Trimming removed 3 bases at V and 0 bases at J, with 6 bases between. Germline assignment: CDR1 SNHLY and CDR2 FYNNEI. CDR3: CASSDWSSGANVLTF. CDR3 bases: TGTGCCAGCAGTGACTGGAGCTCTGGGGCCAACGTCCTGACTTTC.

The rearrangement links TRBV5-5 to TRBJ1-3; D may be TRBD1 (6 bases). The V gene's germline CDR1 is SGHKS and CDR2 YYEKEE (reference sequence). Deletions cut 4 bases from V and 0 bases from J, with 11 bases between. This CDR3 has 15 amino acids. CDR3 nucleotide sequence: TGTGCCAGCAGCCCCGGACAGTTCTCTGGAAACACCATATATTTT. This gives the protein CASSPGQFSGNTIYF.

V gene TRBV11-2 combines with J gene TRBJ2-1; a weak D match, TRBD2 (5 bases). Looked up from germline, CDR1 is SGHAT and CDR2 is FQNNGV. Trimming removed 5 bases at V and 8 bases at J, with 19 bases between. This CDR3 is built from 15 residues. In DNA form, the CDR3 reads TGTGCCAGCAGCCCCAACCCGGGAAGATGGGATGAGCAGTTCTTC. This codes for CASSPNPGRWDEQFF. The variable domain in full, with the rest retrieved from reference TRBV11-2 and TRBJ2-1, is EAGVAQSPRYKIIEKRQSVAFWCNPISGHATLYWYQQILGQGPKLLIQFQNNGVVDDSQLPKDRFSAERLKGVDSTLKIQPAKLEDSAVYLCASSPNPGRWDEQFFGPGTRLTVL.

DNA of the CDR3: TGCAGTGCTACCCTCCAAGAGACCCAGTACTTC. This codes for CSATLQETQYF. The V call is TRBV20-1, the J call TRBJ2-5; D is unclear. CDR3 length: 11 residues. V was shortened by 4 bases and J by 1 base, with 4 bases between the two germline ends. Germline loops: CDR1 DFQATT, CDR2 SNEGSKA (reference sequence).

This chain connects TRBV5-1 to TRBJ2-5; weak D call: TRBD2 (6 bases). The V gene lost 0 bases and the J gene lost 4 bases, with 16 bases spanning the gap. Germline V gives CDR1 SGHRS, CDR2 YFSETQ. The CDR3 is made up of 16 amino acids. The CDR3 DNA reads TGCGCCAGCAGCTTGGAGGGCGGGGTGTATCGAGAGACCCAGTACTTC. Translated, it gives CASSLEGGVYRETQYF. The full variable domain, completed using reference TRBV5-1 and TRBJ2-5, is KAGVTQTPRYLIKTRGQQVTLSCSPISGHRSVSWYQQTPGQGLQFLFEYFSETQRNKGNFPGRFSGRQFSNSRSEMNVSTLELGDSALYLCASSLEGGVYRETQYFGPGTRLLVL.

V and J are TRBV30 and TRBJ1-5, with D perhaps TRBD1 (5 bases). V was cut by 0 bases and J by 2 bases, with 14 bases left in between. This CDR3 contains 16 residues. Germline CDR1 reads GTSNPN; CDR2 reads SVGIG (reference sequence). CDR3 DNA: TGTGCCTGGAGTGTACCGGGGGGTGGAGGCAATCAGCCCCAGCATTTT. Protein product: CAWSVPGGGGNQPQHF.

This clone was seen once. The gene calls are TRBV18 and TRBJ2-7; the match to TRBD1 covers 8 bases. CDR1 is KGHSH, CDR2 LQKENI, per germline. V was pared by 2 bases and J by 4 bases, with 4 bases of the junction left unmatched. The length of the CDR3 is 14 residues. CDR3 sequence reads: CASSPSDREYEQYF. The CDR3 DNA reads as TGTGCCAGCTCACCATCGGACAGGGAATACGAGCAGTACTTC.

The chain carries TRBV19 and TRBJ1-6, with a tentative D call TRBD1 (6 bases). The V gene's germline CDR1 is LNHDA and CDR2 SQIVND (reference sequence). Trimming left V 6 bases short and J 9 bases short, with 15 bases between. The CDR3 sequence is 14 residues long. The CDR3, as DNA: TGTGCCAGTAGGCGGGGGGACACTGGTTCACCCCTCCACTTT. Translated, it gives CASRRGDTGSPLHF. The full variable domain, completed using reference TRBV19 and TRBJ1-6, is DGGITQSPKYLFRKEGQNVTLSCEQNLNHDAMYWYRQDPGQGLRLIYYSQIVNDFQKGDIAEGYSVSREKKESFPLTVTSAQKNPTAFYLCASRRGDTGSPLHFGNGTRLTVT.

Here the CDR3 reads CASSQSRNTGELFF. CDR3 coding DNA: TGTGCCAGCAGCCAAAGCCGGAACACCGGGGAGCTGTTTTTT. The V gene is TRBV3-1 (or the pseudogene TRBV3-2), the J gene TRBJ2-2; D call uncertain. V was clipped by 2 bases and J by 1 base, with 5 bases between them. Germline CDR1 LGHDT, CDR2 YNNKEL (reference sequence). The CDR3 runs to 14 residues.

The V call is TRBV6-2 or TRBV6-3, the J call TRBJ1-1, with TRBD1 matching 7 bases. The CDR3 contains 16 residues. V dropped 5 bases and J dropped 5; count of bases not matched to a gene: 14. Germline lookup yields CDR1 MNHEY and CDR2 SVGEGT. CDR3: CASSTSRQGGRTEAFF. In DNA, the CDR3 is TGTGCCAGCAGTACCTCCCGACAGGGTGGGAGAACTGAAGCTTTCTTT.

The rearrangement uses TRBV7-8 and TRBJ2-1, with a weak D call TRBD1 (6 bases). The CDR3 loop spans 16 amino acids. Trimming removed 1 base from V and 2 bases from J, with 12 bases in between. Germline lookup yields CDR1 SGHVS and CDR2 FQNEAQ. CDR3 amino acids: CASSLGLTGPYNEQFF. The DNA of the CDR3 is TGTGCCAGCAGCTTAGGGTTAACAGGGCCCTACAATGAGCAGTTCTTC. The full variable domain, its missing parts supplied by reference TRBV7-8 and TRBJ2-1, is GAGVSQSPRYKVAKRGQDVALRCDPISGHVSLFWYQQALGQGPEFLTYFQNEAQLDKSGLPSDRFFAERPEGSVSTLKIQRTQQEDSAVYLCASSLGLTGPYNEQFFGPGTRLTVL.

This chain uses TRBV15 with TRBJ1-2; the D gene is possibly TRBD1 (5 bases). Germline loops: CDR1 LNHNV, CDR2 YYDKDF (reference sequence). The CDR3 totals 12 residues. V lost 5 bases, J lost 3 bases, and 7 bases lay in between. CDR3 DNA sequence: TGTGCCACCAGCGGGGGGGACTATGGCTACACCTTC. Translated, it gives CATSGGDYGYTF.

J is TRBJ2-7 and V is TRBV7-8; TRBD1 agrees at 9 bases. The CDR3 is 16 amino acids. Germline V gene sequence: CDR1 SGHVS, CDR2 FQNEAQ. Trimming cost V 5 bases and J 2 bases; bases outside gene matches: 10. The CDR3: CASSQPQGTGTYEQYF. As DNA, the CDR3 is TGTGCCAGCAGCCAACCCCAAGGGACAGGGACCTACGAGCAGTACTTC. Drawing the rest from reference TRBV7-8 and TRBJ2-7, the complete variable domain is GAGVSQSPRYKVAKRGQDVALRCDPISGHVSLFWYQQALGQGPEFLTYFQNEAQLDKSGLPSDRFFAERPEGSVSTLKIQRTQQEDSAVYLCASSQPQGTGTYEQYFGPGTRLTVT.

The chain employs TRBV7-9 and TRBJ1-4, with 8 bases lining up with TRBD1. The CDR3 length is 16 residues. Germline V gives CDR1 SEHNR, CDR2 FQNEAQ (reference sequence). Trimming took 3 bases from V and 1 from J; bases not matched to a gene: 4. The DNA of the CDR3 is TGTGCCAGCAGCTTTGACGGACAGGGAACTAATGAAAAACTGTTTTTT. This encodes CASSFDGQGTNEKLFF.

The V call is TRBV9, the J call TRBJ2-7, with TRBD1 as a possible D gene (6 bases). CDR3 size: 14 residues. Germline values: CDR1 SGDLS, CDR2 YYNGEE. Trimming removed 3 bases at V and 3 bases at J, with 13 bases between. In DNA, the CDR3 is TGTGCCAGCAGCGAAGGGGACATCGACTACGAGCAGTACTTC. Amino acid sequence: CASSEGDIDYEQYF.

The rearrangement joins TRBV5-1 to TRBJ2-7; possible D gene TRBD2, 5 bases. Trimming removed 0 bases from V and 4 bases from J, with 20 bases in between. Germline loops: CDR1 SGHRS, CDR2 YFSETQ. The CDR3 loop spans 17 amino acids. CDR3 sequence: CASSLEVGASAYYEQYF. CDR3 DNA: TGCGCCAGCAGCTTGGAGGTGGGAGCCTCTGCCTATTACGAGCAGTACTTC.

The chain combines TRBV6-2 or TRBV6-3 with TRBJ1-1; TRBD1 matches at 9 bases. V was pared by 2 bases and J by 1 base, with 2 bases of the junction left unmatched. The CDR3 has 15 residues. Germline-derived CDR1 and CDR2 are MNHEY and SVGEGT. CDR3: CASSYGGQGNTEAFF. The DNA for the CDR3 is TGTGCCAGCAGTTACGGGGGACAGGGGAACACTGAAGCTTTCTTT.